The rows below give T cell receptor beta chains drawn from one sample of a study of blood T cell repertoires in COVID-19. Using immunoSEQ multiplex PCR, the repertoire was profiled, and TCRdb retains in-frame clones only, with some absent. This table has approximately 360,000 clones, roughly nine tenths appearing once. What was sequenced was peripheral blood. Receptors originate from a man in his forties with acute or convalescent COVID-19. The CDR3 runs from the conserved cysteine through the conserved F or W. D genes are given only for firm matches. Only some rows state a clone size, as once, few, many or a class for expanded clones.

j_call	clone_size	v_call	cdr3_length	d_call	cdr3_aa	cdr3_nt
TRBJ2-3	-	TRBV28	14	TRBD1	CASSFDRVTDTQYF	TGTGCCAGCAGTTTCGACAGGGTCACAGATACGCAGTATTTT
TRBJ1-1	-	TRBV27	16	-	CASSLSVHRVNTEAFF	TGTGCCAGCAGTTTATCCGTTCACAGAGTGAACACTGAAGCTTTCTTT
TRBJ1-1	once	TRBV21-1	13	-	CASLPGHPTEAFF	TGTGCCAGCTTACCGGGACACCCCACTGAAGCTTTCTTT
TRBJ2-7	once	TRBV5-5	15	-	CASSTRLVNSYEQYF	TGTGCCAGCAGCACGCGACTAGTTAATTCCTACGAGCAGTACTTC
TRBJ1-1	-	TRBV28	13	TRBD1	CARKGQGGTEAFF	TGTGCCAGAAAGGGACAGGGAGGTACTGAAGCTTTCTTT
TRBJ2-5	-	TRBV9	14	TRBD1	CASSAGQNQETQYF	TGTGCCAGCAGCGCGGGACAGAATCAAGAGACCCAGTACTTC
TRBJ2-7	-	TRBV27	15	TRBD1	CASSLKGQGGVEQYF	TGTGCCAGCAGTTTAAAGGGACAGGGAGGTGTCGAGCAGTACTTC
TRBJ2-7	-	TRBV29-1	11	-	CSVTGTYEQYF	TGCAGCGTAACAGGAACCTACGAGCAGTACTTC
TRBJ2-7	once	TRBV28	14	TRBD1	CASSPTTGSYEQYF	TGTGCCAGCAGTCCGACGACAGGGTCCTACGAGCAGTACTTC
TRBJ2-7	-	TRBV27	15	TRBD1	CASSSFRDSSYEQYF	TGTGCCAGCAGTTCATTCCGGGACAGCTCCTACGAGCAGTACTTC
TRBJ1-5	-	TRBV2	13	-	CASSLGQNQPQHF	TGTGCCAGCAGTCTGGGCCAAAATCAGCCCCAGCATTTT
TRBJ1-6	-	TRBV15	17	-	CATSRDQFRGASSPLHF	TGTGCCACCAGCAGAGATCAGTTCCGGGGGGCTAGTTCACCCCTCCACTTT
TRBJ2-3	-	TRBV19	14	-	CASSRGGEADTQYF	TGTGCCAGTAGTAGAGGGGGAGAGGCAGATACGCAGTATTTT
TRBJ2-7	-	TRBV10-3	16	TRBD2	CAIGRGGASRDYEQYF	TGTGCCATCGGGCGGGGGGGGGCTAGCCGGGACTACGAGCAGTACTTC
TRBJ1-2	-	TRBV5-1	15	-	CASSLANGGSYGYTF	TGCGCCAGCAGCTTGGCCAATGGGGGGTCCTATGGCTACACCTTC
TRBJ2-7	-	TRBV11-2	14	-	CASSLRTVFYEQYF	TGTGCCAGCAGCCTACGGACAGTTTTCTACGAGCAGTACTTC
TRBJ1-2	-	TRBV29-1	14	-	CSVELPGRGWGYTF	TGCAGCGTTGAATTGCCAGGGAGGGGTTGGGGCTACACCTTC
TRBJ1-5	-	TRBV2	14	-	CASSEGASNQPQHF	TGTGCCAGCAGTGAGGGGGCGAGCAATCAGCCCCAGCATTTT
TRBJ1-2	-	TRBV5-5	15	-	CASSLTGAGAGGYTF	TGTGCCAGCAGCTTGACTGGTGCGGGGGCGGGTGGCTACACCTTC
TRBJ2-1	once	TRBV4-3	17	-	CASSQDYSGLTYNEQFF	TGCGCCAGCAGCCAAGATTATTCCGGACTAACGTACAATGAGCAGTTCTTC
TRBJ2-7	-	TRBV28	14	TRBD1	CASSFGGTGLSEDF	TGTGCCAGCAGTTTCGGGGGGACAGGGCTTTCCGAGGACTTC
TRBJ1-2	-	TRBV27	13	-	CASSWAMDDGYTF	TGTGCCAGCAGTTGGGCAATGGATGATGGCTACACCTTC
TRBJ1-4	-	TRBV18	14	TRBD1	CASSLTRGDEKLFF	TGTGCCAGCTCACTGACCAGGGGGGATGAAAAACTGTTTTTT
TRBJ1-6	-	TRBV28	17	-	CASRRGHGSSYNSPLHF	TGTGCCAGCAGACGAGGACACGGGAGCTCCTATAATTCACCCCTCCACTTT
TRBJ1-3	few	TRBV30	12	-	CAWNAAGNTIYF	TGTGCCTGGAATGCAGCTGGAAACACCATATATTTT
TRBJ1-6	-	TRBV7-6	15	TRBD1	CASSFGTAENSPLHF	TGTGCCAGCAGCTTCGGGACAGCCGAAAATTCACCCCTCCACTTT
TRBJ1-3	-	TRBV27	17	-	CASSSSGLPFSGNTIYF	TGTGCCAGCAGTTCCTCGGGACTCCCCTTCTCTGGAAACACCATATATTTT
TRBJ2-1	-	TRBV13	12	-	CASSSEQGPQFF	TGTGCCAGCAGCAGCGAACAGGGCCCCCAGTTCTTC
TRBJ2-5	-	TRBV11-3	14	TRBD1	CASSRGRAEETQYF	TGTGCCAGCAGCAGGGGGCGTGCTGAAGAGACCCAGTACTTC
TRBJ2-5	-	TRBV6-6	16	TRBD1	CASRMPGDRGPETQYF	TGTGCCAGCAGAATGCCGGGAGACAGGGGGCCAGAGACCCAGTACTTC
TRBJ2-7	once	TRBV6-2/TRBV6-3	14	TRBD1	CASSPDRGVYEQYF	TGTGCCAGCAGTCCGGACAGGGGTGTTTACGAGCAGTACTTC
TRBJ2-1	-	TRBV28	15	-	CASSLSPNQYNEQFF	TGTGCCAGCAGTTTATCACCCAACCAGTACAATGAGCAGTTCTTC
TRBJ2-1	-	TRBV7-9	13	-	CASSLVLRNEQFF	TGTGCCAGCAGCTTAGTTTTGCGGAATGAGCAGTTCTTC
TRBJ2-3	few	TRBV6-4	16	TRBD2	CASSDSIAGGPDTQYF	TGTGCCAGCAGTGACTCGATAGCGGGGGGGCCGGATACGCAGTATTTT